The 19 T cell receptor beta chains below come from one sample, sequenced in a study of blood T cell repertoires in COVID-19 (dated by TCRdb to the early 2020s). The library was made by the immunoSEQ multiplex PCR assay. TCRdb mirrors the immuneACCESS table, restricted to in-frame sequences. Some clones are absent from its copies; in checked studies, under half trace to an unresolved V gene, and the reason for the others is unknown. For this sample the table gives more than 300,000 clones, of which nearly 90% were detected only once. Less than 9.5% of the sample is in the top ten clones. The sample was PBMCs or T cells enriched from blood (not recorded which). These receptors were taken from a woman in her twenties or thirties who had recovered from COVID-19.

The J gene is TRBJ2-7, the V gene TRBV4-3; 7 bases map to TRBD1. Germline CDR1 reads LGHNA; CDR2 reads YSLEER. CDR3 size: 13 residues. Unmatched junction bases numbered 6, after V lost 4 bases and J lost 6 bases. CDR3 nucleotide sequence: TGCGCCAGCAGCCCGACAGGGATGGGCGAGCAGTACTTC. Translation gives CASSPTGMGEQYF.

The chain carries TRBV7-9 and TRBJ1-1; no reliable D call. Germline loops: CDR1 SEHNR, CDR2 FQNEAQ (reference sequence). V dropped 3 bases and J dropped 0 bases, with 8 bases sitting between them. This CDR3 is 14 amino acids long. DNA of the CDR3: TGTGCCAGCAGCTTCCAGACAATGAACACTGAAGCTTTCTTT. The encoded protein is CASSFQTMNTEAFF.

The chain has TRBV10-1 and TRBJ2-5, with 13 bases fitting TRBD2. The CDR3 contains 17 residues. The germline gives CDR1 WNHNN, CDR2 SYGVQD (reference sequence). V was pared by 5 bases and J by 5 bases, with 11 bases of the junction left unmatched. Here the CDR3 reads CASSKHRTSGSMETQYF. DNA of the CDR3: TGCGCCAGCAGTAAGCACCGGACTAGCGGGAGTATGGAGACCCAGTACTTC.

J is TRBJ1-2 and V is TRBV5-1; D remains ambiguous. CDR3 length equals 14 residues. From germline, CDR1 is SGHRS and CDR2 YFSETQ. V lost 4 bases to trimming and J lost 8 bases, with 18 bases between them. CDR3 in amino acids: CASSAGVEAWGYTF. CDR3 nucleotides: TGCGCCAGCAGCGCCGGAGTGGAGGCCTGGGGCTACACCTTC.

The chain has TRBV27 and TRBJ2-1; TRBD2 matches at 7 bases. With 10 bases clipped from V and 5 bases from J, the junction kept 8 bases outside the gene matches. The CDR3 is 13 residues long. Germline assignment: CDR1 MNHEY and CDR2 SMNVEV (reference sequence). The CDR3 DNA reads TGTGCCACCCAGCGGGGAAGGGACAATGAGCAGTTCTTC. This translates into CATQRGRDNEQFF.

This clone was found a few times. The chain combines TRBV11-2 with TRBJ2-3; D is ambiguous. The V end was cut by 7 bases, the J end by 2 bases, with 4 bases between. The germline gives CDR1 SGHAT, CDR2 FQNNGV. The CDR3 has 11 amino acids. CDR3 DNA: TGTGCCAGCACCCTCACAGATACGCAGTATTTT. Its protein product is CASTLTDTQYF.

The V call is TRBV4-1, the J call TRBJ1-2; TRBD1 agrees at 10 bases. This CDR3 is built from 16 residues. The V segment lost 0 bases and the J segment 4 bases; nucleotides outside the gene matches: 5. Germline V gene lookup returns CDR1 MGHRA and CDR2 YSYEKL. CDR3 sequence (DNA): TGCGCCAGCAGCCAAGATGAGGACAGGGGGGCCTATGGCTACACCTTC. Translating it yields CASSQDEDRGAYGYTF.

This clone was observed once. This chain uses TRBV28 with TRBJ2-4; the D gene is possibly TRBD2 (7 bases). Trimming took 6 bases from V and 2 from J, leaving 20 bases between them. CDR1 is MDHEN and CDR2 is SYDVKM in the germline V gene. The CDR3 has 17 residues. CDR3 bases: TGTGCCAGCAGCCTCGTCGTGGGGAGGGGGACCAAAAACATTCAGTACTTC. Its translation: CASSLVVGRGTKNIQYF.

V usage is TRBV7-6 and J usage is TRBJ2-3, with 9 bases aligning to TRBD2. J lost 2 bases, V lost 4 bases, and 13 bases had no gene match. Germline V gene lookup returns CDR1 SGHVS and CDR2 FNYEAQ. This CDR3 comprises 18 residues. The CDR3 DNA reads as TGTGCCAGCAGCTCCCCTCCTAGCGGGGTCCCACCCACAGATACGCAGTATTTT. Its translation is CASSSPPSGVPPTDTQYF.

This chain uses TRBV2 with TRBJ2-2; a possible D gene is TRBD1 (6 bases). The CDR3 loop spans 16 amino acids. V dropped 4 bases and J dropped 4 bases, with 16 bases sitting between them. Germline V gives CDR1 SNHLY, CDR2 FYNNEI. The CDR3 DNA sequence: TGTGCCAGCAGTGTGGGACACAACCACTTCACCGGGGAGCTGTTTTTT. Protein: CASSVGHNHFTGELFF.

The chain carries TRBV7-2 and TRBJ1-2, with D unclear. CDR3 size: 15 residues. Germline assignment: CDR1 SGHTA and CDR2 FQGNSA. The ends were cut back, 2 bases at V and 4 bases at J, with 14 bases in the middle. For the CDR3, the DNA is TGTGCCAGCAGCTTATCATGGCAGGCTTCCTATGGCTACACCTTC. Protein: CASSLSWQASYGYTF.

The J gene is TRBJ2-3, the V gene TRBV5-1, with TRBD1 identical over 10 bases. CDR1 and CDR2 from the germline V gene are SGHRS and YFSETQ. Unmatched junction bases numbered 8, after V lost 2 bases and J lost 2 bases. The CDR3 covers 17 residues. CDR3 nucleotide sequence: TGCGCCAGCAGCTTTCCGGGACAGGGGAACTACACAGATACGCAGTATTTT. Translating it yields CASSFPGQGNYTDTQYF.

The gene calls are TRBV6-5 and TRBJ1-1; D perhaps matches TRBD1 (5 bases). From germline, CDR1 is MNHEY and CDR2 SVGAGI. The ends were cut back, 2 bases at V and 4 bases at J, with 17 bases in the middle. The CDR3 contains 16 residues. CDR3 amino acids: CASSYLVTGLGTEAFF. DNA for the CDR3: TGTGCCAGCAGTTACCTCGTCACAGGTCTCGGCACTGAAGCTTTCTTT.

The rearrangement joins TRBV4-1 to TRBJ2-1; TRBD1 agrees at 8 bases. This CDR3 spans 13 amino acids. V lost 4 bases and J lost 4; bases outside the gene matches: 0. Per germline, CDR1 MGHRA and CDR2 YSYEKL. CDR3 DNA sequence: TGCGCCAGCAGCCGGACAGGGTACAATGAGCAGTTCTTC. Protein sequence: CASSRTGYNEQFF.

This clone was seen a single time. This rearrangement joins TRBV5-1 to TRBJ1-3; D remains unclear. Trimming stripped 1 base from V and 0 bases from J, with 11 bases between. The CDR3 is made up of 16 amino acids. The germline gives CDR1 SGHRS, CDR2 YFSETQ. The CDR3 nucleotides are TGCGCCAGCAGCTTGTACAGTGCCTACTCTGGAAACACCATATATTTT. This sequence encodes CASSLYSAYSGNTIYF.

J is TRBJ1-2 and V is TRBV5-1, with D hard to call. The CDR3 length is 16 residues. The germline gives CDR1 SGHRS, CDR2 YFSETQ. V lost 4 bases and J lost 7, with 23 bases in between. The CDR3 reads CASSEDYGSLTVGYTF. CDR3 sequence (DNA): TGCGCCAGCAGCGAGGATTACGGGTCCCTCACCGTTGGCTACACCTTC.

The gene calls are TRBV5-4 and TRBJ2-7; no reliable D call. The germline gives CDR1 SGHNT, CDR2 YYREEE (reference sequence). The V and J ends lost 7 bases and 3 bases respectively, with 14 bases between them. This CDR3 has 13 amino acids. In nucleotides, the CDR3 is TGTGCCAGCCTGAATCCACTTGACTACGAGCAGTACTTC. Its translation: CASLNPLDYEQYF.

The chain combines TRBV7-2 with TRBJ2-4; perhaps TRBD2 as D (6 bases). Germline CDR1 SGHTA, CDR2 FQGNSA. V gave up 0 bases and J gave up 5 bases, with 11 bases separating them. This CDR3 has 15 amino acids. This chain's CDR3 is CASSLARGWENIQYF. The CDR3 nucleotides are TGTGCCAGCAGCTTAGCGCGGGGATGGGAAAACATTCAGTACTTC.

The genes are TRBV28 and TRBJ1-3; TRBD1 might be the D (6 bases). The germline V gene has CDR1 MDHEN and CDR2 SYDVKM. The CDR3 totals 15 residues. The V end lost 7 bases, the J end lost 0 bases, and 13 bases lay between the germline ends. CDR3: CASTQGRRSGNTIYF. CDR3 nucleotide sequence: TGTGCCAGCACACAGGGACGGCGCTCTGGAAACACCATATATTTT.